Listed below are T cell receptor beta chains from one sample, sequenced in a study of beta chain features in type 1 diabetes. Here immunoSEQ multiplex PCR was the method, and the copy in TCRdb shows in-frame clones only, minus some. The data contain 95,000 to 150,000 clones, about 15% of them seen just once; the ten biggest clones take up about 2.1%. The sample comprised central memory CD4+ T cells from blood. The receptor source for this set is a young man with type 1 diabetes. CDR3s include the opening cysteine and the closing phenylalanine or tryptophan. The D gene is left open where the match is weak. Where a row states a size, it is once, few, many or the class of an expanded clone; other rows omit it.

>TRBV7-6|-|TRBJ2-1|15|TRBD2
TGTGCCAGCAGCTTAATAAGCGGGGAATACAATGAGCAGTTCTTC
CASSLISGEYNEQFF
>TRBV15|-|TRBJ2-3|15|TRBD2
TGTGCCACCAGCAGAGATTCTAGCGGGGGAGATACGCAGTATTTT
CATSRDSSGGDTQYF
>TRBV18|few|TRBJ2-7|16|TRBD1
TGTGCCAGCTCACCCGACCAAATAGGACAGGGCTACGAGCAGTACTTC
CASSPDQIGQGYEQYF
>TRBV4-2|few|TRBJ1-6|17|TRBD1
TGTGCCAGCAGCCAAGAGGCGACAGGGCGCGAGAATTCACCCCTCCACTTT
CASSQEATGRENSPLHF
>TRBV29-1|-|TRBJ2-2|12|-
TGCAGCGCCCGACATGCTACCGGGGAGCTGTTTTTT
CSARHATGELFF
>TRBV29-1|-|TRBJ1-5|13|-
TGCAGCGTTGGGCGGGGTGGCAATCAGCCCCAGCATTTT
CSVGRGGNQPQHF
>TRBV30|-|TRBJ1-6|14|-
TGTGCCTGGACCTCGGGGTCCTATAATTCACCCCTCCACTTT
CAWTSGSYNSPLHF
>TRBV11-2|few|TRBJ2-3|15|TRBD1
TGTGCCAGCAGCCTGGGGACAGGGTACACAGATACGCAGTATTTT
CASSLGTGYTDTQYF
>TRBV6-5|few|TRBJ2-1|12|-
TGTGCCAGCAGTCCCCGCTGGAATGAGCAGTTCTTC
CASSPRWNEQFF
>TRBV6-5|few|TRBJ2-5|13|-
TGTGCCGGAAAACCGGGCCCCCAAGAGACCCAGTACTTC
CAGKPGPQETQYF
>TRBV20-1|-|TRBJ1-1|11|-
TGCAGTGCTAGCCCTCAGGGTGAAGCTTTCTTT
CSASPQGEAFF
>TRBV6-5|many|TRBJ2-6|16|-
TGTGCCAGCAGTTACAAGGGAGGAACTGGAGCCAACGTCCTGACTTTC
CASSYKGGTGANVLTF
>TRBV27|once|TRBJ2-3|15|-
TGTGCCAGCAGTTCCCGGGGGGCTAGCACAGATACGCAGTATTTT
CASSSRGASTDTQYF
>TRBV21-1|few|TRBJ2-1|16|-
TGTGCCAGCAGCAAAGGGGCGGCGGCAATTTACAATGAGCAGTTCTTC
CASSKGAAAIYNEQFF
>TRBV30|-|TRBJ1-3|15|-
TGTGCCTGGAGTGTACAGGGACCCTCTGGAAACACCATATATTTT
CAWSVQGPSGNTIYF
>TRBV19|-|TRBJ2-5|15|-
TGTGCCAGTAGTATAGGGGCGTGGGAACAAGAGACCCAGTACTTC
CASSIGAWEQETQYF
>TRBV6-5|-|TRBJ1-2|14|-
TGTGCCAGCAGTTACAGAGCCGCGTCGTATGGCTACACCTTC
CASSYRAASYGYTF
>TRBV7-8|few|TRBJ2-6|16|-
TGTGCCAGCAGCCTCAGAACACGCTCTGGGGCCAACGTCCTGACTTTC
CASSLRTRSGANVLTF
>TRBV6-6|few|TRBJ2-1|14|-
TGTGCCAGCAGTTACCGCCCCAATTCCAATGAGCAGTTCTTC
CASSYRPNSNEQFF
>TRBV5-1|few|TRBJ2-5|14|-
TGCGCCAGCAGCTTGGAAGGGAGTGGAGAGACCCAGTACTTC
CASSLEGSGETQYF
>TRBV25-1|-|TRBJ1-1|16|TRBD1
TGTGCCAGCAGTTCACCTCGGACAGGGGGGGACACTGAAGCTTTCTTT
CASSSPRTGGDTEAFF
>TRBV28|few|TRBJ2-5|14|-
TGTGCCAGCAGCTCATGGACTGCTCAAGAGACCCAGTACTTC
CASSSWTAQETQYF
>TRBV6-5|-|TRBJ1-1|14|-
TGTGCCAGCAGTTACGGGGAACAGAACACTGAAGCTTTCTTT
CASSYGEQNTEAFF
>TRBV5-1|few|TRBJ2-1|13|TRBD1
TGCGCCAGCAGTCGAACAGGGGTCGTTGAGCAGTTCTTC
CASSRTGVVEQFF
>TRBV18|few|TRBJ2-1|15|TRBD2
TGTGCCAGCTCACCAGGGACTAGCGGGTCCAATGAGCAGTTCTTC
CASSPGTSGSNEQFF
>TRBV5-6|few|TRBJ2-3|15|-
TGTGCCAGCAGCTTGGCAGGGATAAGCACAGATACGCAGTATTTT
CASSLAGISTDTQYF
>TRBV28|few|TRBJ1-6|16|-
TGTGCCAGCAGTTTACCAGCCTATAGCGATAATTCACCCCTCCACTTT
CASSLPAYSDNSPLHF
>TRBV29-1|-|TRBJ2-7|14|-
TGCAGCGTTGAAGTAAGGCAGGACTCCTACGAGCAGTACTTC
CSVEVRQDSYEQYF
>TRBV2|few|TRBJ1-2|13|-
TGTGCCAGCAGGCGGACAGCTAACTATGGCTACACCTTC
CASRRTANYGYTF
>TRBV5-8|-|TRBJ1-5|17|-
TGTGCCAGCACCCCATTGGTTAATTCTGATGGCAATCAGCCCCAGCATTTT
CASTPLVNSDGNQPQHF
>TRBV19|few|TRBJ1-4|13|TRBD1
TGTGCCTCCGGGACAGCTCTTAATGAAAAACTGTTTTTT
CASGTALNEKLFF
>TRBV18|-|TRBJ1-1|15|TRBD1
TGTGCCAGCTCAGGGACAGTAGGGTTGAACACTGAAGCTTTCTTT
CASSGTVGLNTEAFF
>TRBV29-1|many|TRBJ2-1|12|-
TGCAGCGTTGAAACTTCCGGGGTTGAGCAGTTCTTC
CSVETSGVEQFF
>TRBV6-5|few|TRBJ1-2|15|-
TGTGCCAGCAGTTACGGGACATCGAGGCGCTATGGCTACACCTTC
CASSYGTSRRYGYTF
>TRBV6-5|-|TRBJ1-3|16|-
TGTGCCAGCAGTTACTCGTATTGGCAGTCTGGAAACACCATATATTTT
CASSYSYWQSGNTIYF